This T cell receptor (beta chain) was profiled in a study of control samples from healthy donors and cancer patients. Clones were sequenced by immunoSEQ multiplex PCR, and TCRdb holds only the in-frame ones, with some missing. The top ten clones hold more than 6% of a sample with 390,000 or so clones, 75% to 95% of them seen once. Input material: PBMCs. The source of this sequence is a man aged 40-49 years with head and neck cancer.

CDR3 in amino acids: CASSLNRQGNQFF. DNA for the CDR3: TGTGCCAGCAGTTTAAATAGACAGGGGAATCAGTTCTTC. The genes are TRBV27 and TRBJ2-1; 8 bases agree with TRBD1. Germline assignment: CDR1 MNHEY and CDR2 SMNVEV (reference sequence). The CDR3 is made up of 13 amino acids. The trim removed 2 bases at V and 13 bases at J, leaving 7 bases unmatched.